This T cell receptor (beta chain) was profiled in a study of metastatic and nonmetastatic thyroid tumors. Study summary: The authors compared repertoires across blood and tumor or nodule tissue from malignant and benign thyroid patients.

This clone was picked up many times. Its antigen is unknown. The CDR3 loop spans 16 amino acids. J gave up 3 bases and V 6 bases, and 12 bases lay outside the gene matches. Germline assignment: CDR1 SGHVS and CDR2 FQNEAQ. Original data processing: Clinicopathological groups supplied CDR3 differences that were used to build a distant-metastasis classifier for papillary thyroid cancer. TCRdb reprocessed the PCR reads using MiXCR. These V and J calls originate from TCRdb's pipeline instead of the authors' own analysis. The data contain 31,000 or so clones, over 15% of them singletons. Before thyroid surgery, none of the patients had received any treatment. Study-level points and caveats: Within blood and tumor, benign nodules reportedly had significantly lower TCR beta diversity than malignant thyroid tumors did.

The chain employs TRBV7-8 and TRBJ2-5; 8 bases agree with TRBD1. Sequencing input: blood. This receptor was identified in a female donor with papillary thyroid cancer or a benign thyroid nodule (not recorded which). Some clones in this sample may be carry-over from other donors' samples. CDR3 DNA sequence: TGTGCCAGCAGACACAGGGGGACGGGCTACAAAGAGACCCAGTACTTC. Its translation: CASRHRGTGYKETQYF.